One and the same sample provided the 4 T cell receptor beta chains below, sequenced in a study of blood T cell repertoires in COVID-19. Measured with immunoSEQ multiplex PCR; TCRdb has only the in-frame clones, and not every one. The sample consists of a few hundred thousand clones, approximately 88% of them appearing once. Sample: peripheral blood. These receptors all come from a young man with active or convalescent COVID-19.

The chain recombines TRBV12-3 or TRBV12-4 with TRBJ1-2; D is possibly TRBD1 (6 bases). CDR3 length: 13 residues. Trimming left V 5 bases short and J 8 bases short, with 15 bases between. The CDR3 DNA follows: TGTGCCAGCAGTGGGGGAACAGGGATCGGCTACACCTTC. Its protein is CASSGGTGIGYTF.

The CDR3 coding sequence is TGCAGTGCTCCCCTCGGCTATGGCTACACCTTC. Its protein product is CSAPLGYGYTF. This chain links TRBV20-1 with TRBJ1-2; D is uncertain. The CDR3 is 11 residues long. The germline V and J ends were trimmed by 5 bases and 4 bases, with 8 bases remaining between them. Germline CDR1 is DFQATT and CDR2 is SNEGSKA (reference sequence).

The chain links TRBV27 to TRBJ1-2, with 7 bases that match TRBD1. The V gene's germline CDR1 is MNHEY and CDR2 SMNVEV (reference sequence). Trimming removed 7 bases from V and 4 bases from J; junction bases left unmatched: 15. The CDR3 is made up of 16 amino acids. Written as DNA, the CDR3 is TGTGCCAGCAACAGGGACAGATCCAACTCATTCTATGGCTACACCTTC. Protein sequence: CASNRDRSNSFYGYTF.

This sequence joins TRBV6-1 and TRBJ2-5, with D maybe TRBD1 (6 bases). The CDR3 loop spans 14 amino acids. Germline CDR1 MNHNS, CDR2 SASEGT. Trimming took 0 bases from V and 7 from J, leaving 12 bases between them. The CDR3 is CASSEAAGVGTQYF. CDR3 DNA: TGTGCCAGCAGTGAAGCGGCAGGGGTCGGGACCCAGTACTTC.